This TCR beta chain was identified during a study of T-cell memory formation after mild COVID-19. General study findings and limits: Pre-infection memory contained some responding clones, which suggested that cross-reactive memory had joined.

In germline, CDR1 is LGHNA, CDR2 YSLEER. J lost 2 bases, V lost 1 base, and 14 bases had no gene match. The CDR3 sequence is 19 residues long. Via MiXCR, TCRdb re-called the 5' RACE reads, giving one row per CDR3 protein. This repertoire shows some 14,000 distinct CDR3 sequences, about a sixth found once; its top ten account for less than 75%. This clonotype was picked up many times. Its antigen remains unidentified. The sample consisted of PBMCs or a T cell subset sorted from them (not recorded which). The chain is built from TRBV4-3 and TRBJ2-3; TRBD2 matches 8 bases. This clonotype was sampled from a man younger than 35 who had mild COVID-19 (a few samples of this study predate the infection). Cell type and time point are not known. The chain's CDR3 is CASSQAAIHIGGVTDTQYF. DNA for the CDR3: TGCGCCAGCAGCCAAGCCGCCATTCACATCGGGGGGGTCACAGATACGCAGTATTTT.